A single TCR beta chain is shown here with its context. Its cognate antigen is unknown. Other DNA sequences from this sample encode an identical CDR3 as well. The entry originates in a study of T cell responses to AZD1222 COVID-19 vaccine. In the study overall: Recipients boosted at about 4 weeks or about 12 weeks are pooled.

Some clones are missing from TCRdb's copy, which holds only in-frame ones; the method was immunoSEQ multiplex PCR. The sample gives some 120,000 clones, approximately 88% of which show up once; more than 5.5% is in the top ten. The CDR3 extends over 13 amino acids. V lost 0 bases and J lost 4, with 5 bases in between. The V gene's germline CDR1 is SGDLS and CDR2 YYNGEE. General observations from the study: Baseline seropositivity characterized only 5 to 7 AZD1222 recipients. The donors showed a predominance of white British ancestry and of females, with possible underestimation of clonal diversity. Two AZD1222 administrations were followed by greater Spike-specific TCR breadth and depth.

The rearrangement joins TRBV9 to TRBJ1-5; D gene ambiguous. The TCR sequence derives from an adult in good health. Material: peripheral blood, obtained on day 0 of AZD1222 vaccination. CDR3 sequence reads: CASSVGQNQPQHF. The CDR3 nucleotides read TGTGCCAGCAGCGTAGGACAAAATCAGCCCCAGCATTTT.